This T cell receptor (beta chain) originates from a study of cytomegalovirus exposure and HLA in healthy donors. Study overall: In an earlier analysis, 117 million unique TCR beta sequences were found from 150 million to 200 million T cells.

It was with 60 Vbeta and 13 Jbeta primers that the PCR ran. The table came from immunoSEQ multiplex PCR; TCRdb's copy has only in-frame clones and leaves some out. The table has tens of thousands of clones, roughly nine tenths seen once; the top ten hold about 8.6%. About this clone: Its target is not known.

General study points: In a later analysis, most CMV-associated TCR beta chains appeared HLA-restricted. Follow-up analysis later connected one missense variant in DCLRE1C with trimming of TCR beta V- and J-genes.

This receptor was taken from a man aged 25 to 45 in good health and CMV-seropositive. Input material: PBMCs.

The CDR3: CSAGLQETQYF. The CDR3 bases are TGCAGTGCTGGACTTCAAGAGACCCAGTACTTC. This rearrangement joins TRBV20-1 to TRBJ2-5; weak D call: TRBD2 (5 bases). The germline V and J ends were trimmed by 5 bases and 2 bases, with 6 bases remaining between them. Germline V gene lookup returns CDR1 DFQATT and CDR2 SNEGSKA (reference sequence). The CDR3 is 11 residues long.